This note documents a single T cell receptor (beta chain) sequence. Its antigen is as yet unknown. These data belong to a study of cytomegalovirus exposure and HLA in healthy donors. V was trimmed by 5 bases and J by 1 base, leaving 8 bases between them. This CDR3 comprises 13 residues. Per the germline V gene, CDR1 is SGHVS and CDR2 is FNYEAQ. PCR employed 60 Vbeta and 13 Jbeta primers. The data were produced by immunoSEQ multiplex PCR, yet TCRdb's version contains in-frame clones alone and is incomplete. This sample's clone table lists some 55,000 clones. Points from the study as a whole: Sequencing artifact likely explains a cluster of highly shared sequence variants.

The sequenced sample was PBMCs. This receptor was taken from a woman in her forties in good health and CMV-seronegative. This chain uses TRBV7-6 with TRBJ1-1; D perhaps matches TRBD1 (6 bases). CDR3 DNA sequence: TGTGCCAGCAGCGGGGACACGAACACTGAAGCTTTCTTT. Its protein is CASSGDTNTEAFF. The full variable domain, completed using reference TRBV7-6 and TRBJ1-1, is GAGVSQSPRYKVTKRGQDVALRCDPISGHVSLYWYRQALGQGPEFLTYFNYEAQQDKSGLPNDRFSAERPEGSISTLTIQRTEQRDSAMYRCASSGDTNTEAFFGQGTRLTVV.